This T cell receptor (beta chain) derives from a study of CD8 T cells in Susac syndrome. Study-wide results and caveats: The authors acknowledged that the study's TCR sequencing and HLA analysis involved relatively few individuals.

This CDR3 has 15 residues. The V gene's germline CDR1 is SGDLS and CDR2 YYNGEE. Deletions cut 0 bases from V and 3 bases from J, with 13 bases between. The authors reverse transcribed roughly 0.5 to 1 ug RNA with random hexamers. Amplification of TCR beta CDR3 was carried out by immunoSEQ multiplex PCR, which covered 54 Vbeta and 13 Jbeta segments. TCRdb itself ran the immunoSEQ multiplex PCR reads through MiXCR, one entry per CDR3 protein. The sample records about 160,000 distinct CDR3 sequences, approximately 90% being singletons. A remark on this clonotype: The antigen remains unidentified.

In blood CD8+ and CD4+ T cells, TCR beta underwent sequencing. TEMRA cells were FACS-enriched, while CD8+ and CD4+ T cells were negatively isolated. The chain carries TRBV9 and TRBJ2-7; a weak D match, TRBD1 (7 bases). This TCR derives from a human donor in good health. Sequenced input: CD4+ T cells from PBMCs. This chain's CDR3 is CASSVAGGSNYEQYF. The CDR3 bases are TGTGCCAGCAGCGTAGCAGGGGGGTCCAACTACGAGCAGTACTTC.